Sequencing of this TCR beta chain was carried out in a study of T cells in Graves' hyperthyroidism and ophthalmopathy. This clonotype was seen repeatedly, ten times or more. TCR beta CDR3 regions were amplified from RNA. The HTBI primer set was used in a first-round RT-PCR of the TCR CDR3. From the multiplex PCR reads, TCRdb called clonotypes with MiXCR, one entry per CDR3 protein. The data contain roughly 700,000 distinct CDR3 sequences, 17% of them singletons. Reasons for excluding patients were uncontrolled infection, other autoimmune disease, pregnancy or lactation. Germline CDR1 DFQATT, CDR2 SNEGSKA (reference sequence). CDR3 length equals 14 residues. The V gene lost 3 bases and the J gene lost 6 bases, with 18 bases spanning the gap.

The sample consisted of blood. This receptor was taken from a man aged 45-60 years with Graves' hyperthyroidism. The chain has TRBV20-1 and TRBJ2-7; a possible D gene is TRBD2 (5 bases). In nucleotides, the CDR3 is TGCAGTGCTAGTCCCGGGGTGGTCTGGCCCGAGCAGTACTTC. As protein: CSASPGVVWPEQYF.